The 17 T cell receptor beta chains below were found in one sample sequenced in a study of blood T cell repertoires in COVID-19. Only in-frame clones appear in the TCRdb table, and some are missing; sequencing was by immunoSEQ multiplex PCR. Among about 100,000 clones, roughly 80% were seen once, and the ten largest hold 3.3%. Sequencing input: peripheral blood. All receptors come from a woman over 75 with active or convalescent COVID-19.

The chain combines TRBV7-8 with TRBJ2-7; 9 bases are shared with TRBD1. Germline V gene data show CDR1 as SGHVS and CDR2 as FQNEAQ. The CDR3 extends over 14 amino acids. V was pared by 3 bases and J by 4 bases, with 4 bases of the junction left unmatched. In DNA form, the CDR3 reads TGTGCCAGCAGCTTGCGGGACAGGGCGTACGAGCAGTACTTC. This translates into CASSLRDRAYEQYF.

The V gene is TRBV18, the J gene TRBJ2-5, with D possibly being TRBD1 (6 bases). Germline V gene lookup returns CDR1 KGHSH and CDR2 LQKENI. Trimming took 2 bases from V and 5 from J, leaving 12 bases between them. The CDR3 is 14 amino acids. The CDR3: CASSPVGARETQYF. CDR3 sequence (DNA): TGTGCCAGCTCACCAGTGGGGGCCCGGGAGACCCAGTACTTC.

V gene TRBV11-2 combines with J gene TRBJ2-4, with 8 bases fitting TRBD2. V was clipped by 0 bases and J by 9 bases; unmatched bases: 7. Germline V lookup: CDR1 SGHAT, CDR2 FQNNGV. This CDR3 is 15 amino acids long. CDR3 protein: CASSLDRLASGIQYF. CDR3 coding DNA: TGTGCCAGCAGCTTAGACAGACTAGCGTCAGGCATTCAGTACTTC.

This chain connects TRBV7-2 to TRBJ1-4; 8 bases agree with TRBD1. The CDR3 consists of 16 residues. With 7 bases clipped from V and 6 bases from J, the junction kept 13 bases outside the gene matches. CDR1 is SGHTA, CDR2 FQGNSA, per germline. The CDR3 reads CASTAGGGQDDEKLFF. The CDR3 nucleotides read TGTGCCAGCACGGCCGGAGGGGGACAGGACGATGAAAAACTGTTTTTT.

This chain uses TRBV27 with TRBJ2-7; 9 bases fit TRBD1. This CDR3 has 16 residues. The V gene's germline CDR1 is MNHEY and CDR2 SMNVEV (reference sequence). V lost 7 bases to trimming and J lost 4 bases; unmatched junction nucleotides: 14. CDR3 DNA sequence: TGTGCCAGCAAAACCTCGACAGGGGGACAAGGATACGAGCAGTACTTC. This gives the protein CASKTSTGGQGYEQYF.

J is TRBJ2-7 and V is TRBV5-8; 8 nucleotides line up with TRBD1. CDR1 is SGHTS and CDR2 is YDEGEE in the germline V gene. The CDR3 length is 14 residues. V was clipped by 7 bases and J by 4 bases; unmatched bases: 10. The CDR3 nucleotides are TGTGCCAGCGTGAGGGGGACAGGTCGATACGAGCAGTACTTC. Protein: CASVRGTGRYEQYF.

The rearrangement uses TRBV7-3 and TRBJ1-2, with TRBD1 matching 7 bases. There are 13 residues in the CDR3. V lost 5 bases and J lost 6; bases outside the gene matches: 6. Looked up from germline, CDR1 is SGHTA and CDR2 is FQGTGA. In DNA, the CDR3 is TGTGCCAGCAGCCAGACGACAGGGAATGGCTACACCTTC. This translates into CASSQTTGNGYTF.

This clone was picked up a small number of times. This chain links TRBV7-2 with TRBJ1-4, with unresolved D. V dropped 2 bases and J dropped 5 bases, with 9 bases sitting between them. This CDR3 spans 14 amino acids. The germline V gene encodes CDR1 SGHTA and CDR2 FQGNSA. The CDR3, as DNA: TGTGCCAGCAGCTTACAGGTCCGGAATGAAAAACTGTTTTTT. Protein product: CASSLQVRNEKLFF.

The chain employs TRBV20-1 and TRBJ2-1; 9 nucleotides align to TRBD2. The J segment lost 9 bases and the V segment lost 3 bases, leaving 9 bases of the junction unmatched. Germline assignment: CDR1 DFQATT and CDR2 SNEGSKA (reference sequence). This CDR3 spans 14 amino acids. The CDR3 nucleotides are TGCAGTGCTAGTGGGACTAGCAGGACCGGTGAGCAGTTCTTC. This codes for CSASGTSRTGEQFF.

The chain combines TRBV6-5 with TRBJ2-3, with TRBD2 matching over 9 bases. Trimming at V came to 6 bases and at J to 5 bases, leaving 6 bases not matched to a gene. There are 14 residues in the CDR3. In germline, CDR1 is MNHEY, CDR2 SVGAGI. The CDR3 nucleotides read TGTGCCAGCAGCCGGACTAGCGTTAGAGATACGCAGTATTTT. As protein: CASSRTSVRDTQYF.

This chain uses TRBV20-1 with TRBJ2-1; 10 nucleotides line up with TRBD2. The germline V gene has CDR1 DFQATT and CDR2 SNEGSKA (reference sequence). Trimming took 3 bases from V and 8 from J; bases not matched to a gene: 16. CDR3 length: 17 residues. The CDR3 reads CSASGEMGLAGVHEQFF. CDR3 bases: TGCAGTGCTAGTGGGGAGATGGGGCTAGCGGGAGTTCATGAGCAGTTCTTC.

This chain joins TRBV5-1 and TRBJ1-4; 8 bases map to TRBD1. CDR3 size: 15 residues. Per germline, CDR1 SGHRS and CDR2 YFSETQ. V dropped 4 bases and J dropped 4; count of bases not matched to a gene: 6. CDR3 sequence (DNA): TGCGCCAGCAGCCCCCCGGGACAGGATAATGAAAAACTGTTTTTT. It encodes CASSPPGQDNEKLFF.

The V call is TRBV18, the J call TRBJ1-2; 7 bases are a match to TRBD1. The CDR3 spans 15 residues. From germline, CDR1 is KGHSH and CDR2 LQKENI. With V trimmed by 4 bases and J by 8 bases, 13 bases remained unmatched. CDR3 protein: CASSQYNDRVAGYTF. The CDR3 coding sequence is TGTGCCAGCTCACAGTATAATGACAGGGTCGCCGGCTACACCTTC.

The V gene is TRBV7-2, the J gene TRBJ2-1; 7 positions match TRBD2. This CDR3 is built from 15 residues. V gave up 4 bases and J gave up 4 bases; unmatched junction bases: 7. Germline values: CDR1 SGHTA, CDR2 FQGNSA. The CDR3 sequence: CASSSDSGPYNEQFF. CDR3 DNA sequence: TGTGCCAGCAGCTCCGATAGCGGGCCATACAATGAGCAGTTCTTC.

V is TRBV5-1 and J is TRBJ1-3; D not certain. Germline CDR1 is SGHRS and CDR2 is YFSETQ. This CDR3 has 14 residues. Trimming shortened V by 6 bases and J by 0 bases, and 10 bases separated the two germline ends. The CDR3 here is CASNEGDSGNTIYF. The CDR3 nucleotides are TGCGCCAGCAATGAAGGAGACTCTGGAAACACCATATATTTT.

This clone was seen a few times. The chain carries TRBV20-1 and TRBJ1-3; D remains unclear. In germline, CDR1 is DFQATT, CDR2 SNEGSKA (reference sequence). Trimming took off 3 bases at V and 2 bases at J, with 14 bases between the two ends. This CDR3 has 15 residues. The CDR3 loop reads CSASRPGITGNTIYF. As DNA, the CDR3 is TGCAGTGCTAGTCGGCCGGGGATAACTGGAAACACCATATATTTT.

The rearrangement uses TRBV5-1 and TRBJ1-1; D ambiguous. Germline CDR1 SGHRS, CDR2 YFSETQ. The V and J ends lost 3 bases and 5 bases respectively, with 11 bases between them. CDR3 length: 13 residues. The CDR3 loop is CASSSSGETEAFF. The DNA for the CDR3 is TGCGCCAGCAGCTCGAGCGGCGAGACTGAAGCTTTCTTT.